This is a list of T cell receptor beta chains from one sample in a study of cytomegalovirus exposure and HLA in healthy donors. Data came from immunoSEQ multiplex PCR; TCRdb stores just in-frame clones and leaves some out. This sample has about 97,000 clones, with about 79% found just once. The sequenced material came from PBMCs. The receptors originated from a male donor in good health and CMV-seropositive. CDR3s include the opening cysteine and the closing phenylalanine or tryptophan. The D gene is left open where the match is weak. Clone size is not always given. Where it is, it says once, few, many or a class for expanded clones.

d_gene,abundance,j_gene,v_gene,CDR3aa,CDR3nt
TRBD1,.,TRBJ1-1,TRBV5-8,CASSRGQLNTEAFF,TGTGCCAGCAGCAGGGGACAGCTTAACACTGAAGCTTTCTTT
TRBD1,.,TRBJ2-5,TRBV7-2,CASSQLGTDQETQYF,TGTGCCAGCAGCCAACTTGGGACAGACCAAGAGACCCAGTACTTC
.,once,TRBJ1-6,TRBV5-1,CASSLERVAYNSPLHF,TGCGCCAGCAGCTTGGAACGGGTCGCCTATAATTCACCCCTCCACTTT
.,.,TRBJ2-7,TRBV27,CASSFSSSYEQYF,TGTGCCAGCAGTTTCTCCTCTTCCTACGAGCAGTACTTC
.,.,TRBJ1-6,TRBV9,CASSSTRDWGNSPLHF,TGTGCCAGCAGCTCCACCCGGGACTGGGGGAATTCACCCCTCCACTTT
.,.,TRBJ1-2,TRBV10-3,CAISTGSNGYTF,TGTGCCATCAGTACCGGTTCGAATGGCTACACCTTC
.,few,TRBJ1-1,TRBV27,CASSLSPTGNKGTEAFF,TGTGCCAGCAGTTTATCCCCTACAGGTAATAAGGGCACTGAAGCTTTCTTT
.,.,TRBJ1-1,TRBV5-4,CASSLRVMNTEAFF,TGTGCCAGCAGCCTCAGGGTGATGAACACTGAAGCTTTCTTT
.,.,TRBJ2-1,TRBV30,CAWSLQGYNEQFF,TGTGCCTGGAGTCTACAGGGATACAATGAGCAGTTCTTC
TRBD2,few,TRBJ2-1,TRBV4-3,CASSQGGGAGYEQFF,TGCGCCAGCAGCCAGGGCGGGGGGGCCGGTTATGAGCAGTTCTTC
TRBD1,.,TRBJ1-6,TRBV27,CASSPQGAVNSPLHF,TGTGCCAGCAGTCCGCAGGGGGCGGTCAATTCACCCCTCCACTTT
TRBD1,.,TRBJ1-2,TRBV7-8,CASSSYPAQGDYGYTF,TGTGCCAGCAGCTCCTACCCTGCTCAGGGGGACTATGGCTACACCTTC
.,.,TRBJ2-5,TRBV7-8,CASSRLDISQETQYF,TGTGCCAGCAGCCGCCTCGACATTTCCCAAGAGACCCAGTACTTC
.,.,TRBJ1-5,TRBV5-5,CASSRMGGPTNQPQHF,TGTGCCAGCAGCCGTATGGGGGGGCCCACCAATCAGCCCCAGCATTTT
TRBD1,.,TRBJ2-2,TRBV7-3,CASSLGGQGNTGELFF,TGTGCCAGCAGCTTAGGGGGACAGGGAAACACCGGGGAGCTGTTTTTT
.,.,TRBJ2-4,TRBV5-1,CASSLEGVGKNIQYF,TGCGCCAGCAGCTTGGAGGGGGTGGGCAAAAACATTCAGTACTTC
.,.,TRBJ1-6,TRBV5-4,CASSLAGGSSYNSPLHF,TGTGCCAGCAGCTTGGCCGGAGGGAGCTCCTATAATTCACCCCTCCACTTT
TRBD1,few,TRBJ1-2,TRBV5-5,CASSLGRDRSGYTF,TGTGCCAGCAGCTTGGGTCGGGACAGAAGCGGCTACACCTTC
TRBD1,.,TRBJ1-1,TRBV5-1,CASSLWGGQGGSQTEAFF,TGCGCCAGCAGCTTGTGGGGGGGACAGGGAGGATCCCAGACTGAAGCTTTCTTT
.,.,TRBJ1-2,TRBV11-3,CASSTWTELEDGYTF,TGTGCCAGCAGCACCTGGACAGAGCTCGAGGACGGCTACACCTTC
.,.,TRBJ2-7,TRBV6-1,CASSGDEQYF,TGTGCCAGCAGCGGGGACGAGCAGTACTTC
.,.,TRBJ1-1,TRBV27,CASKIEPWGGTEAFF,TGTGCCAGCAAAATCGAACCTTGGGGAGGGACTGAAGCTTTCTTT
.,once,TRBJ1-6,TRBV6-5,CASSSTLLGGALHF,TGTGCCAGCAGCTCAACGTTGCTTGGGGGGGCCCTCCACTTT
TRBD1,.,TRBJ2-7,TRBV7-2,CASSSGTGGNEQYF,TGTGCCAGCAGCTCTGGGACAGGGGGCAACGAGCAGTACTTC
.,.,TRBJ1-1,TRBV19,CASSPRVLTEAFF,TGTGCCAGTAGTCCCAGGGTTCTCACTGAAGCTTTCTTT
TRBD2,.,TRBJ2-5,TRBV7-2,CASSTGLAGGRETQYF,TGTGCCAGCAGCACCGGACTAGCGGGGGGGCGAGAGACCCAGTACTTC
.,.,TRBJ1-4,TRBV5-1,CASSLIPANEKLFF,TGCGCCAGCAGCTTGATCCCGGCTAATGAAAAACTGTTTTTT
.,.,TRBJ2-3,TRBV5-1,CASSLGAADTQYF,TGCGCCAGCAGCTTGGGCGCCGCAGATACGCAGTATTTT
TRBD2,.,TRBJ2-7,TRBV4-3,CASSQGSGGSYEQYF,TGCGCCAGCAGCCAAGGTAGCGGGGGGTCCTACGAGCAGTACTTC
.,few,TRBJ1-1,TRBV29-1,CSVRVTEAFF,TGCAGCGTCAGGGTCACTGAAGCTTTCTTT
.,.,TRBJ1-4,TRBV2,CASTEEATNEKLFF,TGTGCCAGCACGGAGGAGGCAACTAATGAAAAACTGTTTTTT
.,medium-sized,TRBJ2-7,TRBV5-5,CASSLPLAKEYF,TGTGCCAGCAGCTTGCCGCTAGCGAAAGAGTACTTC
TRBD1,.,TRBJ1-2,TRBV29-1,CSVGQGISYGYTF,TGCAGCGTGGGACAGGGCATTTCCTATGGCTACACCTTC
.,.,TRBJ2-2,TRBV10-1,CASRDTLDTGELFF,TGCGCCAGCAGAGACACCCTGGACACCGGGGAGCTGTTTTTT
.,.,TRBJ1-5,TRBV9,CASSPRWSSDQPQHF,TGTGCCAGCAGCCCTAGGTGGTCCAGCGACCAGCCCCAGCATTTT
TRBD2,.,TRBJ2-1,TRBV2,CASSELAGALYNEQFF,TGTGCCAGCAGTGAATTAGCGGGGGCCTTATACAATGAGCAGTTCTTC
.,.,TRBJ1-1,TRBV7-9,CASSLFRTEAFF,TGTGCCAGCAGCTTGTTTCGGACTGAAGCTTTCTTT
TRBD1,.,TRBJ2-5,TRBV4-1,CASSQGDSQETQYF,TGCGCCAGCAGCCAAGGGGACAGCCAAGAGACCCAGTACTTC
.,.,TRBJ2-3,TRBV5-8,CASSRVPQDTQYF,TGTGCCAGCAGTCGAGTTCCCCAAGATACGCAGTATTTT
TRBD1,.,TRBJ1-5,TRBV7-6,CASSATGGMSQPQHF,TGTGCCAGCAGCGCTACAGGGGGAATGTCCCAGCCCCAGCATTTT
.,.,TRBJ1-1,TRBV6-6,CASRKGAPGAFF,TGTGCCAGCAGGAAAGGGGCCCCTGGAGCTTTCTTT
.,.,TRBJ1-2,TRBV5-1,CASSPGDGYTF,TGCGCCAGCAGCCCTGGAGATGGCTACACCTTC
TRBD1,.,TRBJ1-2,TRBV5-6,CASSWGQGGGYTF,TGTGCCAGCAGCTGGGGACAGGGAGGAGGCTACACCTTC
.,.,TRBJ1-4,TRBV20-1,CSATRGEKLFF,TGCAGTGCTACAAGGGGTGAAAAACTGTTTTTT
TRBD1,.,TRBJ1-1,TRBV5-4,CASSSTGVNTEAFF,TGTGCCAGCAGCTCGACAGGGGTGAACACTGAAGCTTTCTTT
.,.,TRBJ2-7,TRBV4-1,CASSQSAGYEQYF,TGCGCCAGCAGCCAATCGGCAGGCTACGAGCAGTACTTC
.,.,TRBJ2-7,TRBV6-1,CASSDFRSYEQYF,TGTGCCAGCAGTGACTTCCGTTCCTACGAGCAGTACTTC
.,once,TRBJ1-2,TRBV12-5,CASGYSEGGYTF,TGTGCTAGTGGGTATTCAGAGGGCGGCTACACCTTC
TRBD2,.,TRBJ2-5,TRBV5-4,CASSLGLAVQETQYF,TGTGCCAGCAGCTTGGGACTAGCGGTACAAGAGACCCAGTACTTC
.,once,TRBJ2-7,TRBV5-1,CASSLTGNNYEQYF,TGCGCCAGCAGCTTGACAGGGAATAACTACGAGCAGTACTTC
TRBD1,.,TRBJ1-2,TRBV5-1,CASSPGVGGFYGYTF,TGCGCCAGCAGCCCCGGGGTAGGGGGCTTCTATGGCTACACCTTC
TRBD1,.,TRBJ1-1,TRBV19,CASSISGQLNTEAFF,TGTGCCAGTAGTATATCGGGACAGCTGAACACTGAAGCTTTCTTT
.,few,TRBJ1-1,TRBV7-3,CASSLGRGENTEAFF,TGTGCCAGCAGCTTGGGGAGGGGAGAGAACACTGAAGCTTTCTTT